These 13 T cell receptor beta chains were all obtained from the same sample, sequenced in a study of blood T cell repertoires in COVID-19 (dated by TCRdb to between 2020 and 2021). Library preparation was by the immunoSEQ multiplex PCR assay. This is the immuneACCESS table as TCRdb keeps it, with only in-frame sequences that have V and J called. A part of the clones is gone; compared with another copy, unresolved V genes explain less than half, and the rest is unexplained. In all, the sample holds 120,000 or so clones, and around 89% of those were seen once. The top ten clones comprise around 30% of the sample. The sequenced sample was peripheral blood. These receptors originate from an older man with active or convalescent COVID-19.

CDR3 protein: CASSAALTRHEQYF. The CDR3 bases are TGTGCCAGCAGTGCGGCCCTCACCCGACACGAGCAGTACTTC. The rearrangement joins TRBV28 to TRBJ2-7, with D hard to call. Germline V lookup: CDR1 MDHEN, CDR2 SYDVKM. V lost 5 bases to trimming and J lost 5 bases, with 16 bases between them. There are 14 residues in the CDR3. The variable domain in full, with the rest retrieved from reference TRBV28 and TRBJ2-7, is DVKVTQSSRYLVKRTGEKVFLECVQDMDHENMFWYRQDPGLGLRLIYFSYDVKMKEKGDIPEGYSVSREKKERFSLILESASTNQTSMYLCASSAALTRHEQYFGPGTRLTVT.

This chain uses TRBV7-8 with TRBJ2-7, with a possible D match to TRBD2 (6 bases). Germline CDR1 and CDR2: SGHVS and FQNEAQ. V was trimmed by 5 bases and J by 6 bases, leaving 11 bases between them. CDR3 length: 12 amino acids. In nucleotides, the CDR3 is TGTGCCAGCAGCGGGACTTGGGCCGAGCAGTACTTC. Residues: CASSGTWAEQYF.

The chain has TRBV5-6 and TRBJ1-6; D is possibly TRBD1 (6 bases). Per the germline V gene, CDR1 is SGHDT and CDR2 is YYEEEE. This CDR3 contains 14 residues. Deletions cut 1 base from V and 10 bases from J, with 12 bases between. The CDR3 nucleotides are TGTGCCAGCAGCTTGAAGGGGGGGAGCTCACCCCTCCACTTT. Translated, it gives CASSLKGGSSPLHF.

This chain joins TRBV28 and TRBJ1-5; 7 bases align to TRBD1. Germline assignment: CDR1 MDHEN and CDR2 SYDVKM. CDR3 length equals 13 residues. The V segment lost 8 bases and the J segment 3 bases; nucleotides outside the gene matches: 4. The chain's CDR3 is CASQQGFNQPQHF. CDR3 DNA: TGTGCCAGCCAACAGGGGTTCAATCAGCCCCAGCATTTT.

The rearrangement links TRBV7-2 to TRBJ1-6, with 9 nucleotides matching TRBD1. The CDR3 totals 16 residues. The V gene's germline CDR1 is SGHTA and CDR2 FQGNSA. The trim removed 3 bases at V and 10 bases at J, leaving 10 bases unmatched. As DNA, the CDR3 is TGTGCCAGCAGCTTGTCCGGGACAGGGCTCCGGTCACCCCTCCACTTT. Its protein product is CASSLSGTGLRSPLHF. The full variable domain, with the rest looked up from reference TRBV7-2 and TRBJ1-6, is GAGVSQSPSNKVTEKGKDVELRCDPISGHTALYWYRQSLGQGLEFLIYFQGNSAPDKSGLPSDRFSAERTGGSVSTLTIQRTQQEDSAVYLCASSLSGTGLRSPLHFGNGTRLTVT.

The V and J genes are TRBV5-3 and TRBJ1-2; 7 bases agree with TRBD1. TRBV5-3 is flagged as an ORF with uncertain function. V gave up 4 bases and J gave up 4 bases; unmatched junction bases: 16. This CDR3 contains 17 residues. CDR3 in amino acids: CARSVNRDRHSSYGYTF. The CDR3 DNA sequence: TGTGCCAGAAGCGTAAACCGGGACAGACACTCTTCCTATGGCTACACCTTC.

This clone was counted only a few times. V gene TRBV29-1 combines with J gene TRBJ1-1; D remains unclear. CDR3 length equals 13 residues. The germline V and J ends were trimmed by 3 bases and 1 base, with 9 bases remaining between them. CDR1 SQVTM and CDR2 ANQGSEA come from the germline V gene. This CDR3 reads CSVDVGRNTEAFF. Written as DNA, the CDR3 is TGCAGCGTTGATGTTGGCCGGAACACTGAAGCTTTCTTT.

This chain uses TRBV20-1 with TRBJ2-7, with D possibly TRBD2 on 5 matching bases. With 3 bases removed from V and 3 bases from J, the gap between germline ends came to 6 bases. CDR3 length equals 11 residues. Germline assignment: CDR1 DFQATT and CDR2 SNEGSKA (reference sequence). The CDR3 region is CSASGVYEQYF. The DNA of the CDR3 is TGCAGTGCTAGCGGGGTCTACGAGCAGTACTTC.

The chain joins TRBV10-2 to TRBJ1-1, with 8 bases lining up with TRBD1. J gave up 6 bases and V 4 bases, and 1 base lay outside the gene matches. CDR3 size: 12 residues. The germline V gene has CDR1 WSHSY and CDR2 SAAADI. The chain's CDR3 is CASSGTGPEAFF. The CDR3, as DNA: TGCGCCAGCAGTGGGACAGGGCCTGAAGCTTTCTTT.

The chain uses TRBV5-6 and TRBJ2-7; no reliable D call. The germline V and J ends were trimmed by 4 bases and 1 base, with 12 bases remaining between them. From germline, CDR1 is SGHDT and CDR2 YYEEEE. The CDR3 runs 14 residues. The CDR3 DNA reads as TGTGCCAGCAGCCCCGGTATCCCTTCCTACGAGCAGTACTTC. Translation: CASSPGIPSYEQYF.

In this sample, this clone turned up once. The CDR3 here is CASSLGSREGYEQYF. DNA for the CDR3: TGTGCCAGCAGTTTAGGGAGTCGGGAGGGGTACGAGCAGTACTTC. The rearrangement links TRBV27 to TRBJ2-7, with 8 bases that match TRBD2. The CDR3 runs 15 residues. Germline CDR1 reads MNHEY; CDR2 reads SMNVEV (reference sequence). V was pared by 2 bases and J by 4 bases, with 7 bases of the junction left unmatched.

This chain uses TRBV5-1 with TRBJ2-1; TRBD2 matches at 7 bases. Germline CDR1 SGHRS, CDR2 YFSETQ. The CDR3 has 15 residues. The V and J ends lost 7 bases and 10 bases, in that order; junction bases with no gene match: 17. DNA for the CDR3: TGCGCCAGCCGCCCAGGTGGGGCGGGGGATACCGAGCAGTTCTTC. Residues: CASRPGGAGDTEQFF.

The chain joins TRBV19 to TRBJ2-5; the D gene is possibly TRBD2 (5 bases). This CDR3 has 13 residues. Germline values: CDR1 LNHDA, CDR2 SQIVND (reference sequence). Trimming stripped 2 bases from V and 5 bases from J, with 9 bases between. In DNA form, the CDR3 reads TGTGCCAGTAGTATAAAGGGCGGGGAGACCCAGTACTTC. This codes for CASSIKGGETQYF. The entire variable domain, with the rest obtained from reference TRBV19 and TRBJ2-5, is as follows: DGGITQSPKYLFRKEGQNVTLSCEQNLNHDAMYWYRQDPGQGLRLIYYSQIVNDFQKGDIAEGYSVSREKKESFPLTVTSAQKNPTAFYLCASSIKGGETQYFGPGTRLLVL.